This T cell receptor beta chain was captured in a study of OX40 agonist ivuxolimab in advanced cancers. Turning to the overall study: The costimulatory receptor OX40 (CD134) was targeted by ivuxolimab, a fully human IgG2 agonistic monoclonal antibody. Intravenous ivuxolimab was administered to patients every 2 weeks at six dose levels: 0.01, 0.1, 0.3, 1.5, 3 and 10 mg/kg. Of the 50 to 55 patients in dose escalation, some 20 had hepatocellular carcinoma, around 15 had melanoma, 9 had renal cell carcinoma and 9 had head and neck cancer. In the dose-escalation cohort, 82.7% of patients were male, and the mean age was approximately 55 years, with a range of roughly 20 to 80. Patients were allowed to have had prior anti-PD-1, anti-PD-L1 or anti-CTLA-4 therapy, and approximately 43% of the dose-escalation patients had previously received checkpoint inhibitors. Partial responses were achieved by three dose-escalation patients, of whom one had hepatocellular carcinoma and two had cutaneous melanoma. The point of sequencing TCRbeta in the periphery was to test whether ivuxolimab changed TCR sequence diversity and drove clonal T-cell expansion. The paper covers the monotherapy dose-escalation part of the phase I ivuxolimab trial, which included N of about 56 patients.

General study outcomes and caveats: Low levels of normalized T-cell clonal expansion were also seen in some patients who did not respond. After ivuxolimab, CD8+ T cells had more expanded clones than CD4+ T cells on average. At doses of 0.1 to 3.0 mg/kg, clonal expansion of both CD4+ and CD8+ blood T cells was observed from baseline to week 6. The antigen specificity of the peripheral T cells that underwent clonal expansion was not determined. In the 0.1-3.0 mg/kg groups, partial responders had among the lowest normalized peripheral clonal expansion, particularly in CD8+ T cells.

Trimming at the junction amounts to 0 bases on V and 3 bases on J, and the germline ends lie 15 bases apart. Measured from the cysteine to the phenylalanine, the CDR3 is 16 residues long. Just CDR3 DNA is preserved here, 48 bases in frame from base 1. Reading the germline V gene (reference sequence) gives CDR1 LNHDA and CDR2 SQIVND. Genomic DNA was extracted from sorted cells for sequencing of the TCRbeta CDR3 region. The immunoSEQ Assay was used for sequencing of TCRbeta CDR3 regions. The source is immuneACCESS, and TCRdb retained only in-frame sequences with V and J called. Part of the clones is not carried over; for the studies checked, unresolved V genes explain less than half of this, and the remainder is unexplained. The sample table records roughly 72,000 clones; 81% of these occur just once. The ten largest clones capture 5% of the sample. As concerns this clone: What antigen it recognizes has not been identified. No much larger clone is present one base from it, and per-base qualities are unavailable.

Patients with autoimmune disease history or receiving systemic immunosuppression were excluded from the trial. Peripheral blood for TCR sequencing was collected from all dose cohorts at baseline, on cycle 4 day 1, and on cycle 7 day 1. Samples came from an open-label, multicenter, first-in-human phase I dose-escalation trial of ivuxolimab. Adults with locally advanced or metastatic head and neck squamous cell, hepatocellular, melanoma or renal cell carcinoma were enrolled in the trial. Before TCR sequencing, CD4+ and CD8+ T cells were separately sorted from peripheral blood. The V and J segments used are TRBV19 and TRBJ2-7; a tentative D match to TRBD2 spans 6 bases. The sample in question was CD4+ or CD8+ T cells sorted from blood, obtained in a trial of the OX40 agonist ivuxolimab. This clonotype was sampled from an adult with an advanced solid tumor such as melanoma, head and neck, liver or kidney cancer. The CDR3 region has the sequence CASSIEGGTVGYEQYF. The DNA sequence is as follows: TGTGCCAGTAGTATAGAAGGAGGGACTGTAGGCTACGAGCAGTACTTC.